What follows is one TCR beta chain and its context. Its antigen is not identified. Other nucleotide sequences from this sample produce the same CDR3. The sample comes from a study of beta chain features in type 1 diabetes. Central memory, naive, regulatory and stem cell-like memory CD4+ cells were sorted by CD45RO/CCR7/CD25/CD127/CD95/CD27. The investigators reverse transcribed all of the isolated RNA, so they sequenced expressed TCRB transcripts. Repertoires were generated with immunoSEQ multiplex PCR, while TCRdb's copy carries only in-frame clones and drops some. The table has fewer than 550,000 clones, roughly 11% seen once. Study-wide findings and caveats: For Type 1 diabetes patients, all four CD4+ subsets carried TCRB CDR3s that were moderately but significantly shorter.

The sequence derives from a woman aged 18-29 years in good health. Sequencing was done on a sample of naive CD4+ T cells from blood.

The CDR3 is CASSVGLAGSYEQYF. The CDR3 coding sequence is TGTGCCAGCAGCGTCGGACTAGCGGGCTCCTACGAGCAGTACTTC. V usage is TRBV9 and J usage is TRBJ2-7, with TRBD2 matching 11 bases. Germline CDR1 reads SGDLS; CDR2 reads YYNGEE. This CDR3 spans 15 amino acids. V shed 2 bases, J shed 0 bases, and the junction held 1 base outside the gene matches.